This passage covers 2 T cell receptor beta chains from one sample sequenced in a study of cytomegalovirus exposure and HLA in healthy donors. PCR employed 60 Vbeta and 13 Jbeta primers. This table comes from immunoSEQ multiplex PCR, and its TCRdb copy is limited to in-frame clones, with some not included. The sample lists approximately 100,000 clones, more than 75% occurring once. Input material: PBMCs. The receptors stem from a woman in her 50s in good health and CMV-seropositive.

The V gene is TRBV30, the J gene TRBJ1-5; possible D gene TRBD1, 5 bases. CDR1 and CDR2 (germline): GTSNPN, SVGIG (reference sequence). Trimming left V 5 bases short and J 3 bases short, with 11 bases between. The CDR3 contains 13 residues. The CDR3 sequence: CAWAGGDNQPQHF. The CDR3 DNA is TGTGCCTGGGCCGGGGGGGACAATCAGCCCCAGCATTTT.

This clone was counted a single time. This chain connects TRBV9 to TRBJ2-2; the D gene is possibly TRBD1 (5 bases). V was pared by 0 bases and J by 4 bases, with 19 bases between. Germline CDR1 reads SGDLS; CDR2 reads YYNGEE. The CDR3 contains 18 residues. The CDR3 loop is CASSVGTLGRASTGELFF. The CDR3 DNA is TGTGCCAGCAGCGTAGGTACCTTAGGCAGGGCGAGCACCGGGGAGCTGTTTTTT.